This T cell receptor (beta chain) was documented in a study of blood T cells in healthy people across ages. Note on this clonotype: The target antigen is unknown.

The V and J ends lost 5 bases and 1 base respectively, with 17 bases between them. Germline CDR1 and CDR2: SEHNR and FQNEAQ (reference sequence). The CDR3 spans 16 residues. For the second PCR, which ran for 7 to 11 cycles, a sample-barcoded 5' primer and a J-beta primer mix were used. Every molecule of cDNA carried a tag from a template-switch adaptor with 12 random nucleotides. Every individual sample yielded 2.5 million or more paired-end reads (each containing CDR3). TCRdb re-analysed the 5' RACE reads in MiXCR, keeping a single row per CDR3 protein. The table shows about 1,500,000 distinct CDR3 sequences, with roughly 40% occurring only once. Study results and limitations: Since the PBMCs were unsorted, naive and antigen-experienced cells could not be conclusively compared. Relative to aged donors, long-lived donors carried more naive CD4+ cells and displayed higher diversity.

This TCR was recovered from a woman under 30 in good health. The rearrangement links TRBV7-9 to TRBJ2-5; D is perhaps TRBD2 (5 bases). Sample: blood. Here the CDR3 DNA reads TGTGCCAGCAGCCCCGGGGTCGGCAGCATCCAAGAGACCCAGTACTTC. Translating gives CASSPGVGSIQETQYF.